These 23 T cell receptor beta chains were sequenced from one sample in a study of T cell changes during pregnancy in multiple sclerosis. The protocol was immunoSEQ multiplex PCR, while the TCRdb copy is restricted to in-frame clones and leaves out a portion. The sample lists tens of thousands of clones, about 89% seen once, with around 3.3% in the top ten. The starting material was PBMCs, obtained in the first trimester of pregnancy. The receptors come from a female donor in good health, serving as a control in a pregnancy study. Some clones in this sample may be carry-over from other donors' samples.

There are a few counts of this clone. CDR3 in DNA: TGTGCCAGCAGTGGTGGACAGTCCACAGATACGCAGTATTTT. Translating it yields CASSGGQSTDTQYF. The rearrangement uses TRBV6-4 and TRBJ2-3; D perhaps matches TRBD1 (6 bases). Germline V lookup: CDR1 MRHNA, CDR2 SNTAGT. The V and J ends lost 4 bases and 2 bases respectively, with 10 bases between them. This CDR3 has 14 residues.

The DNA for the CDR3 is TGTGCCAGCAGCATTTCTACGGATGAAAAACTGTTTTTT. Encoded protein: CASSISTDEKLFF. This sequence joins TRBV7-8 and TRBJ1-4; unclear D gene. The V end lost 5 bases, the J end lost 6 bases, and 10 bases lay between the germline ends. Germline loops: CDR1 SGHVS, CDR2 FQNEAQ. The CDR3 runs to 13 residues.

This chain connects TRBV5-8 to TRBJ2-1; possible D gene TRBD2, 7 bases. Trimming left V 1 base short and J 3 bases short, with 11 bases between. The CDR3 sequence is 15 residues long. The germline CDR1 and CDR2 sequences are SGHTS and YDEGEE. CDR3 bases: TGTGCCAGCAGCTTGCGGGGGGCCCTCTACAATGAGCAGTTCTTC. Residues: CASSLRGALYNEQFF.

The rearrangement links TRBV7-9 to TRBJ1-2; 7 bases match TRBD1. This CDR3 has 16 amino acids. Germline CDR1 reads SEHNR; CDR2 reads FQNEAQ (reference sequence). V trimming: 4 bases; J trimming: 7 bases; junction bases outside the gene matches: 15. The CDR3 here is CASSYMDRTPWGGYTF. The CDR3 DNA is TGTGCCAGCAGCTACATGGACAGGACTCCCTGGGGTGGCTACACCTTC.

This chain joins TRBV28 and TRBJ1-5; possibly TRBD1 for D (6 bases). CDR3 length equals 13 residues. V was clipped by 5 bases and J by 6 bases, with 11 bases between them. CDR1 is MDHEN, CDR2 SYDVKM, per germline. The CDR3 here is CASSALDSQPQHF. Written as DNA, the CDR3 is TGTGCCAGCAGTGCCCTGGACAGTCAGCCCCAGCATTTT.

This clone was found a few times. The chain couples TRBV4-3 to TRBJ2-4; 12 nucleotides match TRBD2. Trimming at V came to 3 bases and at J to 3 bases, leaving 15 bases not matched to a gene. The V gene's germline CDR1 is LGHNA and CDR2 YSLEER. This CDR3 has 20 residues. The CDR3 DNA is TGCGCCAGCAGCCAGGGGGTCGGGACTAGCGGGTACGGAGGCAAAAACATTCAGTACTTC. The encoded protein is CASSQGVGTSGYGGKNIQYF.

V and J are TRBV7-9 and TRBJ1-6; TRBD1 is a possible D gene (5 bases). Germline-derived CDR1 and CDR2 are SEHNR and FQNEAQ (reference sequence). The CDR3 has 15 residues. The V gene lost 0 bases and the J gene lost 7 bases, with 10 bases spanning the gap. In DNA, the CDR3 is TGTGCCAGCAGCTTAGCGGGACTGGGGAATTCACCCCTCCACTTT. Encoded protein: CASSLAGLGNSPLHF.

J is TRBJ1-6 and V is TRBV27; 8 bases match TRBD1. Germline V gene data show CDR1 as MNHEY and CDR2 as SMNVEV (reference sequence). This CDR3 region has 15 residues. The V gene end was trimmed by 3 bases and the J gene end by 9 bases; junction bases not matched to a gene: 7. The CDR3 reads CASSLEDRVTSPLHF. In nucleotides, the CDR3 is TGTGCCAGCAGTTTGGAGGACAGGGTTACTTCACCCCTCCACTTT.

The chain links TRBV10-3 to TRBJ2-2, with D perhaps TRBD2 (7 bases). Per germline, CDR1 ENHRY and CDR2 SYGVKD. The CDR3 is 16 amino acids. Trimming stripped 4 bases from V and 3 bases from J, with 15 bases between. The CDR3 protein is CAISGGLAEDTGELFF. CDR3 bases: TGTGCCATCAGTGGGGGGCTAGCGGAGGACACCGGGGAGCTGTTTTTT.

The chain joins TRBV5-4 to TRBJ1-3; the match to TRBD1 covers 7 bases. Per the germline V gene, CDR1 is SGHNT and CDR2 is YYREEE (reference sequence). Losses at the gene ends were 0 bases for V and 3 bases for J; bases not matched to a gene: 9. The CDR3 spans 17 residues. CDR3 loop: CASSLERGGGVGNTIYF. For the CDR3, the DNA is TGTGCCAGCAGCTTGGAGAGAGGAGGGGGCGTTGGAAACACCATATATTTT.

This clone was found a few times. The V call is TRBV30, the J call TRBJ1-1, with 7 bases matching TRBD1. V shed 3 bases and J 6 bases; nucleotides not matched to a gene: 4. CDR1 is GTSNPN and CDR2 is SVGIG in the germline V gene (reference sequence). The CDR3 spans 12 residues. The CDR3 region has the DNA TGTGCCTGGAGAAGGACAGGCTCTGAAGCTTTCTTT. The encoded protein is CAWRRTGSEAFF.

The chain joins TRBV7-2 to TRBJ1-2; the match to TRBD1 covers 9 bases. CDR3 length: 14 amino acids. V lost 2 bases, J lost 7 bases, and 5 bases stayed unmatched. In germline, CDR1 is SGHTA, CDR2 FQGNSA. The CDR3 protein is CASSLPQGAFGYTF. The CDR3, as DNA: TGTGCCAGCAGCTTACCACAGGGGGCGTTTGGCTACACCTTC. Filled out from reference TRBV7-2 and TRBJ1-2, the complete variable domain reads GAGVSQSPSNKVTEKGKDVELRCDPISGHTALYWYRQSLGQGLEFLIYFQGNSAPDKSGLPSDRFSAERTGGSVSTLTIQRTQQEDSAVYLCASSLPQGAFGYTFGSGTRLTVV.

The V and J genes are TRBV7-9 and TRBJ2-7; possible D gene TRBD1, 6 bases. V was clipped by 4 bases and J by 1 base, with 11 bases between them. The CDR3 is 14 amino acids. CDR1 is SEHNR and CDR2 is FQNEAQ in the germline V gene (reference sequence). The CDR3, as DNA: TGTGCCAGCAGCTCCCGGACAGCTTCCTACGAGCAGTACTTC. Translation gives CASSSRTASYEQYF.

The V call is TRBV27, the J call TRBJ2-7; D gene unclear. CDR3 length equals 13 residues. V lost 2 bases and J lost 2, with 7 bases in between. Germline V CDR1 and CDR2: MNHEY, SMNVEV (reference sequence). Here the CDR3 DNA reads TGTGCCAGCAGTTTACTGGGCCCCTACGAGCAGTACTTC. Its protein product is CASSLLGPYEQYF.

This clone showed up just once. The chain combines TRBV7-9 with TRBJ1-2; 8 positions agree with TRBD1. V was clipped by 1 base and J by 4 bases; unmatched bases: 14. The CDR3 totals 18 residues. Germline CDR1 is SEHNR and CDR2 is FQNEAQ (reference sequence). The CDR3, as DNA: TGTGCCAGCAGCTTAGATATCTCAGGGGGCCCCTCTCGCTATGGCTACACCTTC. This sequence encodes CASSLDISGGPSRYGYTF.

This clone occurred a few times. V and J are TRBV19 and TRBJ1-1, with 11 bases that match TRBD1. The J segment lost 4 bases and the V segment lost 5 bases, leaving 12 bases of the junction unmatched. The CDR3 extends over 17 amino acids. From germline, CDR1 is LNHDA and CDR2 SQIVND (reference sequence). The CDR3 spells CASSPRDRGFSGTEAFF. CDR3 sequence (DNA): TGTGCCAGTAGTCCGAGGGACAGGGGGTTTTCGGGCACTGAAGCTTTCTTT.

The chain carries TRBV4-2 and TRBJ2-3, with 7 bases fitting TRBD2. After removal of 6 bases from V and 5 bases from J, the junction contained 23 bases not matched to a gene. Germline V gene sequence: CDR1 LGHNA, CDR2 YNFKEQ. This CDR3 has 19 amino acids. The CDR3 reads CASSRRGKGAGWRGDTQYF. The CDR3 DNA follows: TGTGCCAGCAGTCGGCGGGGGAAAGGGGCGGGATGGCGCGGAGATACGCAGTATTTT.

The chain recombines TRBV9 with TRBJ2-1, with 8 bases identical to TRBD2. The junction had 4 bases not matched to a gene; V was cut back by 2 bases and J by 3 bases. The CDR3 totals 15 residues. In germline, CDR1 is SGDLS, CDR2 YYNGEE. The CDR3 spells CASSVQAGVYNEQFF. CDR3 DNA: TGTGCCAGCAGCGTTCAAGCGGGAGTCTACAATGAGCAGTTCTTC.

J is TRBJ1-5 and V is TRBV7-2; 8 bases agree with TRBD1. The CDR3 is 15 residues long. V gave up 3 bases and J gave up 6 bases; unmatched junction bases: 7. Germline assignment: CDR1 SGHTA and CDR2 FQGNSA. The CDR3 DNA sequence: TGTGCCAGCAGCTTCGCAGGGGGCGGGAGTCAGCCCCAGCATTTT. Translation gives CASSFAGGGSQPQHF.

The CDR3 DNA follows: TGTGCCAGCAGGAGCTCCTACGAGCAGTACTTC. Translating it yields CASRSSYEQYF. The chain employs TRBV2 and TRBJ2-7; D uncertain. V lost 6 bases, J lost 0 bases, and 3 bases lay in between. Germline CDR1 and CDR2: SNHLY and FYNNEI. The CDR3 is made up of 11 amino acids.

The V gene is TRBV2, the J gene TRBJ2-3; 9 bases agree with TRBD1. In germline, CDR1 is SNHLY, CDR2 FYNNEI. Trimming cost V 1 base and J 1 base; bases outside gene matches: 6. The CDR3 extends over 17 amino acids. CDR3 sequence (DNA): TGTGCCAGCAGTGAAGAGAGGACAGGGGCGGGCACAGATACGCAGTATTTT. Protein sequence: CASSEERTGAGTDTQYF.

The rearrangement joins TRBV19 to TRBJ2-3; maybe TRBD2 (6 bases). This CDR3 contains 12 residues. The V end was cut by 0 bases, the J end by 8 bases, with 6 bases between. In germline, CDR1 is LNHDA, CDR2 SQIVND (reference sequence). The CDR3 spells CASSIERGTQYF. The CDR3 coding sequence is TGTGCCAGTAGTATAGAGCGGGGTACGCAGTATTTT.

The V call is TRBV6-6, the J call TRBJ2-2, with 11 bases that match TRBD2. The V gene end was trimmed by 7 bases and the J gene end by 1 base; junction bases not matched to a gene: 5. Germline V gene lookup returns CDR1 MNHNY and CDR2 SVGAGI (reference sequence). This CDR3 spans 16 amino acids. CDR3 bases: TGTGCCAGCATTCATAGCGGGGGGGGGAACACCGGGGAGCTGTTTTTT. As protein: CASIHSGGGNTGELFF.